The source of this T cell receptor beta chain is a study of cytomegalovirus exposure and HLA in healthy donors. This CDR3 contains 13 residues. Trimming took off 3 bases at V and 3 bases at J, with 10 bases between the two ends. Germline-derived CDR1 and CDR2 are SGHRS and YFSETQ. The PCR had 60 Vbeta and 13 Jbeta primers. Clones were sequenced by immunoSEQ multiplex PCR, and TCRdb holds only the in-frame ones, with some missing. Here the sample spans more than 50,000 clones, more than 65% being singletons. The V gene is TRBV5-1, the J gene TRBJ2-7, with D possibly being TRBD1 (6 bases). This receptor was obtained from a man in his forties or fifties in good health and CMV-seropositive. Material for sequencing was PBMCs. CDR3 region: CASSYAGDYEQYF. The CDR3 DNA reads as TGCGCCAGCAGCTATGCAGGGGACTACGAGCAGTACTTC.